The clone carrying this TCR beta chain has just a few counts. Germline V gene sequence: CDR1 SGHRS, CDR2 YFSETQ. V was shortened by 0 bases and J by 10 bases, with 16 bases between the two germline ends. CDR3 size: 14 residues. Some clones are missing from TCRdb's copy, which holds only in-frame ones; the method was immunoSEQ multiplex PCR. The sample shows about 12,000 clones, about 81% of them seen only once. This sample is part of a study of radiotherapy plus CTLA-4 blockade in lung cancer. The clonotype comes from a human donor with non-small cell lung cancer that progressed on radiotherapy plus ipilimumab. This material consisted of peripheral blood, taken from a patient treated with radiotherapy plus ipilimumab. The gene calls are TRBV5-1 and TRBJ1-1; D uncertain. This CDR3 is CASSLGPDAGVAFF. In DNA form, the CDR3 reads TGCGCCAGCAGCTTGGGTCCGGACGCGGGTGTAGCTTTCTTT.